These T cell receptor beta chains were read from a single sample in a study of shared clonotypes between healthy human individuals. Profiled with immunoSEQ multiplex PCR; TCRdb holds only in-frame clones, not every one. In the table there are approximately 2.1 million clones, approximately 93% of which are singletons. What was sequenced was naive CD4+ T cells from PBMCs. The receptors shown here come from a man between 18 and 35 years old in good health. Some clones in this sample may be carry-over from other donors' samples. CDR3s include the opening cysteine and the closing phenylalanine or tryptophan. The D gene is left open where the match is weak. Clone size, where shown, is once, few, many, or a class for clones that have expanded.

>TRBV9|16|TRBJ2-6|-|-
CASSVGDLSGANVLTF
TGTGCCAGCAGCGTAGGGGACCTCTCTGGGGCCAACGTCCTGACTTTC
>TRBV5-1|21|TRBJ2-7|-|TRBD2
CASSLVPPSGSSRGRSSEQYF
TGCGCCAGCAGCTTGGTCCCACCTAGCGGGAGCTCCCGAGGTCGGTCGTCCGAGCAGTACTTC
>TRBV19|16|TRBJ2-6|-|-
CASSIGGISGANVLTF
TGTGCCAGTAGTATAGGGGGCATCTCTGGGGCCAACGTCCTGACTTTC
>TRBV7-3|15|TRBJ2-5|once|-
CASSLRGDTQETQYF
TGTGCCAGCAGCCTCCGGGGAGATACTCAAGAGACCCAGTACTTC
>TRBV2|12|TRBJ2-7|-|-
CASSDLNYEQYF
TGTGCCAGCAGTGACCTTAACTACGAGCAGTACTTC
>TRBV18|16|TRBJ2-3|-|-
CASSPPGALSTDTQYF
TGTGCCAGCTCACCCCCTGGAGCCCTATCCACAGATACGCAGTATTTT
>TRBV19|14|TRBJ1-3|-|-
CASKAGSSGNTIYF
TGTGCCAGTAAAGCCGGGAGCTCTGGAAACACCATATATTTT
>TRBV4-3|14|TRBJ1-1|-|-
CASSPMGGDTEAFF
TGCGCCAGCAGCCCGATGGGGGGGGACACTGAAGCTTTCTTT
>TRBV2|14|TRBJ2-7|-|TRBD1
CASGETGQTYEQYF
TGTGCCAGCGGCGAAACGGGACAGACCTACGAGCAGTACTTC
>TRBV4-1|16|TRBJ1-5|-|-
CASSQDRAFGDQPQHF
TGCGCCAGCAGCCAAGATAGAGCATTCGGGGATCAGCCCCAGCATTTT
>TRBV30|13|TRBJ2-5|-|-
CAWSFGGEETQYF
TGCGCCTGGAGCTTTGGGGGTGAAGAGACCCAGTACTTC
>TRBV2|14|TRBJ1-2|-|-
CASSEGGQGYGYTF
TGTGCCAGCAGTGAAGGGGGGCAGGGGTATGGCTACACCTTC
>TRBV10-2|11|TRBJ2-7|-|-
CARRPSGEQYF
TGCGCCAGAAGACCGAGTGGCGAGCAGTACTTC
>TRBV5-4|15|TRBJ1-2|-|-
CASSLETPEDYGYTF
TGTGCCAGCAGCTTGGAGACCCCAGAGGACTATGGCTACACCTTC
>TRBV28|15|TRBJ2-3|once|-
CASTRVDPSTDTQYF
TGTGCCAGCACCCGGGTTGACCCTAGCACAGATACGCAGTATTTT
>TRBV27|16|TRBJ2-6|-|-
CASSPAPRSGANVLTF
TGTGCCAGCAGTCCGGCACCCAGATCTGGGGCCAACGTCCTGACTTTC
>TRBV11-2|15|TRBJ2-6|-|-
CASSSSDSGANVLTF
TGTGCCAGCAGCAGTAGTGACTCTGGGGCCAACGTCCTGACTTTC
>TRBV5-1|15|TRBJ1-1|-|-
CASSTLTGSATEAFF
TGCGCCAGCAGCACCCTAACAGGGTCGGCCACTGAAGCTTTCTTT
>TRBV6-6|12|TRBJ2-7|-|-
CASSGTAYEQYF
TGTGCCAGCAGCGGTACAGCCTACGAGCAGTACTTC
>TRBV5-1|12|TRBJ1-2|-|-
CASSPQGSGYTF
TGCGCCAGCAGCCCCCAGGGTTCTGGCTACACCTTC
>TRBV4-2|20|TRBJ2-2|-|TRBD2
CASSQLREAGGPLNTGELFF
TGTGCCAGCAGCCAACTGCGTGAGGCGGGAGGGCCCTTGAACACCGGGGAGCTGTTTTTT
>TRBV4-1|15|TRBJ2-3|-|TRBD2
CASSPSSGTSDTQYF
TGCGCCAGCAGCCCATCTAGCGGGACCTCAGATACGCAGTATTTT
>TRBV5-1|16|TRBJ1-2|-|TRBD1
CASSLGDRGRNYGYTF
TGCGCCAGCAGCTTGGGGGACAGGGGACGAAACTATGGCTACACCTTC
>TRBV7-8|14|TRBJ2-7|-|TRBD1
CASSLRQGPYEQYF
TGTGCCAGCAGCTTAAGACAGGGGCCCTACGAGCAGTACTTC
>TRBV6-5|15|TRBJ2-7|-|-
CASSYSIGEAYEQYF
TGTGCCAGCAGTTACTCGATCGGGGAAGCCTACGAGCAGTACTTC